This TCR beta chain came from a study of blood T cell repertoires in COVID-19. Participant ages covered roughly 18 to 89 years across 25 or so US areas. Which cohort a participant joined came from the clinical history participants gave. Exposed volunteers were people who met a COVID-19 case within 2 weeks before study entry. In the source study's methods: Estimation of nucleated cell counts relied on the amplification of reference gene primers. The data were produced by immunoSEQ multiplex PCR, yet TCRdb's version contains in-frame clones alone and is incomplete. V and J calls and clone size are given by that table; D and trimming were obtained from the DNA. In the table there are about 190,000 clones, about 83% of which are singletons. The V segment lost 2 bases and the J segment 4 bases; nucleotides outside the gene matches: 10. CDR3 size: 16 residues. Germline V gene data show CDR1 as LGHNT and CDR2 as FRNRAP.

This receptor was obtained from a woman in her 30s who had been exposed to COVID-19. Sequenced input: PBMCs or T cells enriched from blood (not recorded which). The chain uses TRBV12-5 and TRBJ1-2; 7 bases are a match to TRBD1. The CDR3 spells CASGLSSDRRGYGYTF. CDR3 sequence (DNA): TGTGCTAGTGGTTTGTCATCGGACAGGCGGGGCTATGGCTACACCTTC.